What follows is one T cell receptor (beta chain) and its context. These data originate in a study of blood T cell repertoires in COVID-19. Trimming left V 3 bases short and J 4 bases short, with 2 bases between. The CDR3 loop spans 11 amino acids. The germline CDR1 and CDR2 sequences are SGHTA and FQGNSA. The study recruited people aged about 18 to 90 years across approximately 24 US areas. In the original processing: For nucleated cells, counts were estimated from reference gene primer amplification. The data were produced by immunoSEQ multiplex PCR, yet TCRdb's version contains in-frame clones alone and is incomplete. That table gives V, J and clone size, and the DNA gave D and trimming. The top ten clones hold roughly 3.2% of a sample with about 190,000 clones, roughly 84% of them seen once.

Sequencing was done on a sample of PBMCs or T cells enriched from blood (not recorded which). This clonotype was obtained from a woman between 25 and 40 years old who had recovered from COVID-19. The chain uses TRBV7-2 and TRBJ2-3; D not certain. The CDR3 nucleotides read TGTGCCAGCAGCTTCGCAGATACGCAGTATTTT. Translating it yields CASSFADTQYF.